What follows are 14 T cell receptor beta chains derived from one specimen sequenced in a study of blood T cell repertoires in COVID-19. Here immunoSEQ multiplex PCR was the method, and the copy in TCRdb shows in-frame clones only, minus some. This table holds 230,000 or so clones, 80% to 90% found once. The sample consisted of peripheral blood. These receptor sequences come from a man in his forties who had recovered from COVID-19.

The chain uses TRBV14 and TRBJ2-2, with 7 bases lining up with TRBD2. V trimming: 1 base; J trimming: 8 bases; junction bases outside the gene matches: 4. The CDR3 sequence is 14 residues long. Germline CDR1 is SGHDN and CDR2 is FVKESK. The CDR3 loop is CASSQAGLSGELFF. The CDR3 region has the DNA TGTGCCAGCAGCCAAGCGGGACTATCAGGGGAGCTGTTTTTT.

V gene TRBV23-1 combines with J gene TRBJ1-2; 7 positions agree with TRBD1. TRBV23-1 is annotated as an ORF whose role is uncertain. J was trimmed by 3 bases and V by 4 bases; bases with no gene match: 17. The CDR3 contains 18 residues. As DNA, the CDR3 is TGCGCCAGCAGTCGTACAAGACAGGGATTGAGGTGTTACTATGGCTACACCTTC. Protein: CASSRTRQGLRCYYGYTF.

This rearrangement joins TRBV5-5 to TRBJ1-1; D gene uncertain. Per the germline V gene, CDR1 is SGHKS and CDR2 is YYEKEE (reference sequence). The CDR3 sequence is 13 residues long. Between the trimmed V and J ends, which lost 2 bases and 0 bases, there was a span of 5 bases. DNA for the CDR3: TGTGCCAGCAGCTTAACAGTGAACACTGAAGCTTTCTTT. Amino acids: CASSLTVNTEAFF.

J is TRBJ1-1 and V is TRBV19; D is unclear. Germline V gene data show CDR1 as LNHDA and CDR2 as SQIVND (reference sequence). Trimming took 6 bases from V and 5 from J, leaving 13 bases between them. This CDR3 region has 13 residues. The CDR3 protein is CASRTILGTEAFF. DNA for the CDR3: TGTGCCAGTAGGACTATCCTGGGGACTGAAGCTTTCTTT.

The chain joins TRBV19 to TRBJ1-2, with D unclear. Trimming left V 8 bases short and J 4 bases short, with 20 bases between. Germline V gene data show CDR1 as LNHDA and CDR2 as SQIVND (reference sequence). CDR3 length: 15 residues. CDR3 in amino acids: CASVVSAGSSYGYTF. Here the CDR3 DNA reads TGTGCCAGTGTCGTCTCCGCGGGATCGAGCTATGGCTACACCTTC.

This chain's CDR3 is CASSYTGPETQYF. In DNA, the CDR3 is TGTGCCAGCAGTTATACAGGGCCGGAGACCCAGTACTTC. The chain recombines TRBV6-2 or TRBV6-3 with TRBJ2-5; tentatively, D is TRBD1 (6 bases). Trimming pared 3 bases from V and 5 bases from J, leaving 10 bases between. The CDR3 runs 13 residues. The germline V gene encodes CDR1 MNHEY and CDR2 SVGEGT.

The CDR3 region is CASRQDRNNYGYTF. In DNA, the CDR3 is TGTGCCAGCAGACAGGACAGGAATAACTATGGCTACACCTTC. This sequence joins TRBV11-2 and TRBJ1-2; the match to TRBD1 covers 7 bases. This CDR3 has 14 amino acids. V trimming: 6 bases; J trimming: 1 base; junction bases outside the gene matches: 5. Germline CDR1 reads SGHAT; CDR2 reads FQNNGV.

V gene TRBV25-1 combines with J gene TRBJ1-6, with 7 bases fitting TRBD1. This CDR3 comprises 15 residues. Germline CDR1 MGHDK, CDR2 SYGVNS. With 5 bases clipped from V and 6 bases from J, the junction kept 7 bases outside the gene matches. The CDR3 region is CASSQDGTANSPLHF. CDR3 in DNA: TGTGCCAGCAGTCAGGACGGGACAGCTAATTCACCCCTCCACTTT.

The chain recombines TRBV7-9 with TRBJ1-2; D uncertain. The CDR3 consists of 14 residues. Germline V gene data show CDR1 as SEHNR and CDR2 as FQNEAQ (reference sequence). The ends were cut back, 1 base at V and 6 bases at J, with 12 bases in the middle. CDR3 bases: TGTGCCAGCAGCTTAGGTTGGAGGCAGCATGGCTACACCTTC. Encoded protein: CASSLGWRQHGYTF.

V is TRBV30 and J is TRBJ1-3; D is perhaps TRBD1 (5 bases). The length of the CDR3 is 17 residues. Germline V gene sequence: CDR1 GTSNPN, CDR2 SVGIG (reference sequence). V was trimmed by 1 base and J by 4 bases, leaving 20 bases between them. CDR3 nucleotides: TGTGCCTGGAGTGGAACAGGACCGGGCGCGCGGGGAAACACCATATATTTT. Translated: CAWSGTGPGARGNTIYF.

This chain connects TRBV5-4 to TRBJ2-7; the match to TRBD2 covers 7 bases. Trimming at V came to 0 bases and at J to 3 bases, leaving 6 bases not matched to a gene. The length of the CDR3 is 15 residues. CDR1 is SGHNT and CDR2 is YYREEE in the germline V gene (reference sequence). CDR3 residues: CASSLDRGDNYEQYF. The CDR3 DNA is TGTGCCAGCAGCTTGGATCGGGGGGATAACTACGAGCAGTACTTC.

The chain is built from TRBV30 and TRBJ1-1, with a weak D call TRBD1 (6 bases). This CDR3 is 14 amino acids long. Trimming cost V 3 bases and J 2 bases, with 13 bases left between them. Germline CDR1 is GTSNPN and CDR2 is SVGIG (reference sequence). CDR3 in amino acids: CAWSRAGVNTEAFF. In DNA, the CDR3 is TGTGCCTGGAGCCGGGCAGGGGTTAACACTGAAGCTTTCTTT.

DNA for the CDR3: TGTGCCAGCAGTCCCATTCGGGGGACTGCGGGGGGCTACACCTTC. Protein sequence: CASSPIRGTAGGYTF. The chain combines TRBV6-5 with TRBJ1-2; TRBD1 might be the D (5 bases). The CDR3 totals 15 residues. CDR1 MNHEY and CDR2 SVGAGI come from the germline V gene. Deletions cut 5 bases from V and 8 bases from J, with 21 bases between.

CDR3 residues: CASSADRTLNIQYF. The CDR3 DNA sequence: TGTGCCAGCAGCGCAGACAGGACTTTGAACATTCAGTACTTC. The chain uses TRBV9 and TRBJ2-4, with D possibly being TRBD1 (6 bases). The V gene's germline CDR1 is SGDLS and CDR2 YYNGEE. Between the trimmed V and J ends, which lost 3 bases and 7 bases, there was a span of 14 bases. CDR3 length: 14 residues.